These 14 T cell receptor beta chains originate from one sample sequenced in a study of blood T cells in healthy people across ages. The authors ran a second PCR of 7 to 11 cycles using a sample-barcoded 5' primer and a J-beta primer mix. One entry per CDR3 protein results from TCRdb running MiXCR on the 5' RACE reads. In the table there are 800,000 to 950,000 distinct CDR3 sequences, around 48% of which are singletons. The sample consisted of blood. Receptor source: a young man in good health.

This rearrangement joins TRBV3-1 to TRBJ2-3; D unclear. Trimming took off 1 base at V and 4 bases at J, with 12 bases between the two ends. Germline V gene lookup returns CDR1 LGHDT and CDR2 YNNKEL (reference sequence). This CDR3 contains 15 residues. The CDR3 region is CASSQVASYADTQYF. The CDR3 DNA follows: TGTGCCAGCAGCCAAGTGGCCTCGTACGCAGATACGCAGTATTTT.

This chain connects TRBV6-7 to TRBJ2-5; the D is unclear. TRBV6-7 is marked as an open reading frame, function uncertain. The CDR3 is 15 amino acids. V was cut by 5 bases and J by 2 bases, with 15 bases left in between. The CDR3 reads CASSPPLRLQETQYF. The DNA for the CDR3 is TGTGCCAGCAGTCCTCCCTTGAGGCTACAAGAGACCCAGTACTTC.

V gene TRBV12-3 or TRBV12-4 combines with J gene TRBJ2-5; no firm D call. The V and J ends lost 6 bases and 0 bases respectively, with 11 bases between them. This CDR3 spans 14 amino acids. Here the CDR3 reads CASSPNRYQETQYF. The CDR3 DNA follows: TGTGCCAGCAGCCCGAACAGATACCAAGAGACCCAGTACTTC.

In its sample, this clonotype was seen a few times. The chain couples TRBV5-1 to TRBJ2-3; a possible D gene is TRBD2 (7 bases). CDR1 is SGHRS and CDR2 is YFSETQ in the germline V gene. The germline V and J ends were trimmed by 6 bases and 0 bases, with 17 bases remaining between them. This CDR3 region has 16 residues. The CDR3, as DNA: TGCGCCAGCACAAGGGGGGGAGGACCGAGCACAGATACGCAGTATTTT. It is translated as CASTRGGGPSTDTQYF.

The rearrangement links TRBV6-2 or TRBV6-3 to TRBJ1-5; 9 bases line up with TRBD1. CDR1 MNHEY and CDR2 SVGEGT come from the germline V gene. Trimming took 7 bases from V and 1 from J; bases not matched to a gene: 2. CDR3 size: 14 residues. The CDR3 DNA reads TGTGCCAGCACTGACAGGGGGAGCAATCAGCCCCAGCATTTT. Protein product: CASTDRGSNQPQHF.

This chain uses TRBV20-1 with TRBJ1-2; D gene ambiguous. CDR3 length: 11 residues. V was cut by 6 bases and J by 5 bases, with 10 bases left in between. Per germline, CDR1 DFQATT and CDR2 SNEGSKA (reference sequence). The CDR3 DNA sequence: TGCAGTGCGATGGGTCTTTATGGCTACACCTTC. Its protein product is CSAMGLYGYTF.

The chain recombines TRBV28 with TRBJ2-7; 8 positions match TRBD1. The CDR3 extends over 15 amino acids. Germline CDR1 is MDHEN and CDR2 is SYDVKM. J was trimmed by 4 bases and V by 3 bases; bases with no gene match: 8. CDR3 in amino acids: CASSFVAGGGYEQYF. The CDR3 nucleotides read TGTGCCAGCAGTTTCGTGGCAGGGGGCGGGTACGAGCAGTACTTC.

The V gene is TRBV24-1, the J gene TRBJ1-2; D might be TRBD1 (5 bases). CDR3 length: 13 amino acids. The V end lost 10 bases, the J end lost 5 bases, and 16 bases lay between the germline ends. Per the germline V gene, CDR1 is KGHDR and CDR2 is SFDVKD. CDR3 sequence: CATRGREGYGYTF. The DNA for the CDR3 is TGTGCCACGAGGGGTCGAGAGGGATATGGCTACACCTTC.

This clonotype was recorded many times. The chain employs TRBV4-3 and TRBJ2-7; perhaps D is TRBD1 or TRBD2 (6 bases each). Looked up from germline, CDR1 is LGHNA and CDR2 is YSLEER. Trimming took off 4 bases at V and 3 bases at J, with 16 bases between the two ends. CDR3 length: 15 residues. This CDR3 reads CASSRHIKGGYEQYF. The CDR3 nucleotides read TGCGCCAGCAGCCGTCATATTAAGGGGGGCTACGAGCAGTACTTC.

In its sample, this clonotype was seen a few times. This chain links TRBV20-1 with TRBJ2-5; no reliable D call. From germline, CDR1 is DFQATT and CDR2 SNEGSKA (reference sequence). This CDR3 is built from 10 residues. The V end was cut by 6 bases, the J end by 5 bases, with 7 bases between. CDR3 protein: CSALGETQYF. In DNA, the CDR3 is TGCAGTGCCCTGGGGGAGACCCAGTACTTC.

This clonotype was seen many times. This clone may be a read error of a much larger clone one base away. The chain has TRBV7-2 and TRBJ2-3; D call uncertain. V was cut by 5 bases and J by 7 bases, with 13 bases left in between. Germline V gives CDR1 SGHTA, CDR2 FQGNSA. CDR3 length: 13 residues. The CDR3 spells CASSADRVNTQYF. In DNA, the CDR3 is TGTGCCAGCAGCGCTGACCGGGTTAATACGCAGTATTTT.

V and J are TRBV7-2 and TRBJ2-3; TRBD1 or TRBD2 may be the D gene (5 bases each). V was shortened by 1 base and J by 1 base, with 9 bases between the two germline ends. Germline V CDR1 and CDR2: SGHTA, FQGNSA. The CDR3 spans 15 residues. CDR3 in DNA: TGTGCCAGCAGCTTAGACCCGGGGCGCACAGATACGCAGTATTTT. Translated, it gives CASSLDPGRTDTQYF.

There are a few counts of this clonotype. A clone one base away is much larger, so this may be a read error. This rearrangement joins TRBV20-1 to TRBJ2-7; D is uncertain. Germline loops: CDR1 DFQATT, CDR2 SNEGSKA (reference sequence). The CDR3 covers 14 residues. Deletions cut 7 bases from V and 7 bases from J, with 23 bases between. Here the CDR3 reads CSGTDQRSYNEQYF. The CDR3 bases are TGCAGTGGTACCGATCAGCGATCCTACAATGAGCAGTACTTC.

V gene TRBV18 combines with J gene TRBJ2-3; no definite D call. The CDR3 length is 15 residues. V was pared by 1 base and J by 6 bases, with 14 bases between. Germline V lookup: CDR1 KGHSH, CDR2 LQKENI. The CDR3: CASSPQEYVSDTQYF. For the CDR3, the DNA is TGTGCCAGCTCACCACAGGAGTACGTGAGTGATACGCAGTATTTT.